This T cell receptor beta chain was sequenced during a study of blood T cell repertoires in COVID-19. Original data processing: The authors estimated nucleated cell counts from reference gene primer amplification. Libraries were prepared by immunoSEQ multiplex PCR; TCRdb keeps only in-frame clonotypes and omits some of them. V, J and clone size are those of that table, while D and trimming were read from the DNA. The profile covers roughly 200,000 clones, with about 80% appearing a single time and approximately 6.9% taken by the ten largest. In this sample, this clone turned up once. Germline assignment: CDR1 MNHEY and CDR2 SVGAGI. CDR3 length: 13 residues. Trimming cost V 10 bases and J 10 bases; bases outside gene matches: 11.

Sequenced sample: peripheral blood. The rearrangement links TRBV6-5 to TRBJ2-1, with TRBD2 matching 9 bases. The clonotype originates from a man in his fifties or sixties with acute or convalescent COVID-19. The CDR3 sequence: CATTHSGRYEQFF. CDR3 in DNA: TGTGCCACCACCCATAGCGGGAGATACGAGCAGTTCTTC.